This T cell receptor (beta chain) is from a study of blood T cell repertoires in COVID-19. CDR1 is SGHVS, CDR2 FNYEAQ, per germline. Germline trimming cut 4 bases from V and 4 bases from J; bases unmatched to any gene: 9. The CDR3 length is 15 residues. The method was immunoSEQ multiplex PCR; TCRdb's version includes in-frame clones alone and lacks a portion of them. Of 150,000 to 200,000 clones listed, about nine tenths are singletons. The sequence came from an older man with active or convalescent COVID-19. The sample taken for sequencing was peripheral blood. This rearrangement joins TRBV7-6 to TRBJ2-7, with 8 positions matching TRBD2. The CDR3 here is CASSSIAGPNYEQYF. The CDR3 bases are TGTGCCAGCAGCTCTATAGCGGGACCCAATTACGAGCAGTACTTC.